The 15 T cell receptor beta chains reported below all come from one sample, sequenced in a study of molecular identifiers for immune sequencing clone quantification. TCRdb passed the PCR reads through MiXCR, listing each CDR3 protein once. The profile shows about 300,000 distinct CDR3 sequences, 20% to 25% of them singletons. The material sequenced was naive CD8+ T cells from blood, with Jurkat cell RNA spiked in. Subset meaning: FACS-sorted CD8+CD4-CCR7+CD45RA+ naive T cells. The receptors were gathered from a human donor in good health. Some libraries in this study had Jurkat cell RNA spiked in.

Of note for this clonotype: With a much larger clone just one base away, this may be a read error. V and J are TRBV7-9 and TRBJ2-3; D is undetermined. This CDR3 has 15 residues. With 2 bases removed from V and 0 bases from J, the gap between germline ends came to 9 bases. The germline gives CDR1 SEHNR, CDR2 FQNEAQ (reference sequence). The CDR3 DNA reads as TGTGCCAGCAGCTTACGGGTCTCTAGCACAGATACGCAGTATTTT. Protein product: CASSLRVSSTDTQYF. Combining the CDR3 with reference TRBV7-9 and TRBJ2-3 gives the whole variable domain DTGVSQNPRHKITKRGQNVTFRCDPISEHNRLYWYRQTLGQGPEFLTYFQNEAQLEKSRLLSDRFSAERPKGSFSTLEIQRTEQGDSAMYLCASSLRVSSTDTQYFGPGTRLTVL.

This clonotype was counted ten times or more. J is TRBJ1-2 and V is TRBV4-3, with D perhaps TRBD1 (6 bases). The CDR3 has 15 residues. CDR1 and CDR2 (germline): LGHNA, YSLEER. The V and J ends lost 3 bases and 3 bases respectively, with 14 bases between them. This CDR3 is CASSQARGLDYGYTF. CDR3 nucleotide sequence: TGCGCCAGCAGCCAGGCGCGGGGGCTCGACTATGGCTACACCTTC.

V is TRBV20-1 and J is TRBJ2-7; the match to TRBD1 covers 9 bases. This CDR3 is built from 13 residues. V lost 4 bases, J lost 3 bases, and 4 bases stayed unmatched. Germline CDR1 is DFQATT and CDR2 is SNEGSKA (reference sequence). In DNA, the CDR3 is TGCAGTGCTATAGGGACAGGGAACTACGAGCAGTACTTC. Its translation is CSAIGTGNYEQYF.

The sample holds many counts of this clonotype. CDR3 sequence reads: CASSFPGQSQETQYF. Here the CDR3 DNA reads TGTGCCAGCAGCTTCCCGGGACAGAGCCAAGAGACCCAGTACTTC. The V call is TRBV7-9, the J call TRBJ2-5, with 7 bases fitting TRBD1. CDR1 SEHNR and CDR2 FQNEAQ come from the germline V gene (reference sequence). V lost 3 bases, J lost 1 base, and 5 bases stayed unmatched. The CDR3 is 15 residues long.

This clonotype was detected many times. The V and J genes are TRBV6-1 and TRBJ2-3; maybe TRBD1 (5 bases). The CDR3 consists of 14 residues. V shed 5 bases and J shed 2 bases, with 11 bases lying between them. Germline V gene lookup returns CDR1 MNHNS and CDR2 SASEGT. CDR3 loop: CASSPLTDTDTQYF. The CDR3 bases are TGTGCCAGCAGTCCGCTGACAGACACAGATACGCAGTATTTT.

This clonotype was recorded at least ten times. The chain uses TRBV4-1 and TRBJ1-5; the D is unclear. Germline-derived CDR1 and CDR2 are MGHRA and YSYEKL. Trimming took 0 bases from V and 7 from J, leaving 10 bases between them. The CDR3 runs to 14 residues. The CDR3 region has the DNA TGCGCCAGCAGCCAAGATCACGGAGAGCAGCCCCAGCATTTT. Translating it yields CASSQDHGEQPQHF.

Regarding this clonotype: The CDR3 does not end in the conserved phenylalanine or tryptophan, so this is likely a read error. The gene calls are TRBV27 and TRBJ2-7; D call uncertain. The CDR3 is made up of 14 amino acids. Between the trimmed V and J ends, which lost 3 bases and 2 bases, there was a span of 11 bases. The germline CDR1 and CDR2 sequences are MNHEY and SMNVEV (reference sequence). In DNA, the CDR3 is TGTGCCAGCAGTTTTGGCAGACAAACCTACGAGCAGTACTCC. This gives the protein CASSFGRQTYEQYS.

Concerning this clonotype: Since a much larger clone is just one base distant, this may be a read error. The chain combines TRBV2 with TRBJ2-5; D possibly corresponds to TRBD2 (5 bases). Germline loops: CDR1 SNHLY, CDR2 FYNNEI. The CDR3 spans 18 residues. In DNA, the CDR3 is TGTGCCAGCGGTGAAGCCACACCTGATCGGCGGGTCCAAGAGACCCAGTACTTC. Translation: CASGEATPDRRVQETQYF. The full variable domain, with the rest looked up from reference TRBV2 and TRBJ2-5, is EPEVTQTPSHQVTQMGQEVILRCVPISNHLYFYWYRQILGQKVEFLVSFYNNEISEKSEIFDDQFSVERPDGSNFTLKIRSTKLEDSAMYFCASGEATPDRRVQETQYFGPGTRLLVL.

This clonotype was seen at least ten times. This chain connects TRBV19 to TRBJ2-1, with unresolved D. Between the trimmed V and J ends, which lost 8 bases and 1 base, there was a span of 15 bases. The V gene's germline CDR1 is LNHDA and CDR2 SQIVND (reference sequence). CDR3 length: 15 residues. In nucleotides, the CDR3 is TGTGCCAGTGCTTGGTCCTCAAGTTCCTACAATGAGCAGTTCTTC. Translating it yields CASAWSSSSYNEQFF. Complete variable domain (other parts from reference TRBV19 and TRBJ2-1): DGGITQSPKYLFRKEGQNVTLSCEQNLNHDAMYWYRQDPGQGLRLIYYSQIVNDFQKGDIAEGYSVSREKKESFPLTVTSAQKNPTAFYLCASAWSSSSYNEQFFGPGTRLTVL.

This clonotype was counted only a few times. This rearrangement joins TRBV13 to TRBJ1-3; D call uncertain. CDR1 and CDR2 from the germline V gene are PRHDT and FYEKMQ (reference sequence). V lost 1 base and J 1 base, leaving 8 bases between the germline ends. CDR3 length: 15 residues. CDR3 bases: TGTGCCAGCAGCTTAGTCTGGGGATCTGGAAACACCATATATTTT. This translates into CASSLVWGSGNTIYF. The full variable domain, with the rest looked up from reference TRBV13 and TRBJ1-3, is AAGVIQSPRHLIKEKRETATLKCYPIPRHDTVYWYQQGPGQDPQFLISFYEKMQSDKGSIPDRFSAQQFSDYHSELNMSSLELGDSALYFCASSLVWGSGNTIYFGEGSWLTVV.

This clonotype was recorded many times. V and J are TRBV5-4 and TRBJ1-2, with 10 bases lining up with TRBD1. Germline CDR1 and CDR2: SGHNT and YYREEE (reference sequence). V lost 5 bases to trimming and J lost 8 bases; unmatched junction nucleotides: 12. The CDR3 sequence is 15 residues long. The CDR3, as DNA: TGTGCCAGCAGGCGGGAGGACAGGGGGATTGAAGGCTACACCTTC. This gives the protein CASRREDRGIEGYTF.

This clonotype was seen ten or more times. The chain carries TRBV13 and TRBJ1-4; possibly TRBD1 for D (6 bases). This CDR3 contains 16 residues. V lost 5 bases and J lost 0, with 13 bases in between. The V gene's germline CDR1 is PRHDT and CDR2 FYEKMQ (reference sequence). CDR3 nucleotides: TGTGCCAGCAGCATCCGGACAGCTCCAACTAATGAAAAACTGTTTTTT. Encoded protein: CASSIRTAPTNEKLFF. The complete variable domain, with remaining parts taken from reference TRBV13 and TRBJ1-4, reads AAGVIQSPRHLIKEKRETATLKCYPIPRHDTVYWYQQGPGQDPQFLISFYEKMQSDKGSIPDRFSAQQFSDYHSELNMSSLELGDSALYFCASSIRTAPTNEKLFFGSGTQLSVL.

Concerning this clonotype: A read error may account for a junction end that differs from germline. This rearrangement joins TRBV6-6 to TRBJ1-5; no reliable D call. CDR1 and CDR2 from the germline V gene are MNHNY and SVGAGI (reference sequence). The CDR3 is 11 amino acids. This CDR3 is CVSSYGQPQHF. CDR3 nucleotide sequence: TGTGTCAGCAGTTACGGGCAGCCCCAGCATTTT.

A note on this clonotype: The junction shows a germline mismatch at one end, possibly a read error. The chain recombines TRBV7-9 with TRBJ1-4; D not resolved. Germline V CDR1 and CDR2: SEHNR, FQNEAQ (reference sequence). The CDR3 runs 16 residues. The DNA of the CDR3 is TGTGCCTGCAGCCCGGAAGGTGACCACCGGGGTGAAAAACTGTTTTTT. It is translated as CACSPEGDHRGEKLFF.

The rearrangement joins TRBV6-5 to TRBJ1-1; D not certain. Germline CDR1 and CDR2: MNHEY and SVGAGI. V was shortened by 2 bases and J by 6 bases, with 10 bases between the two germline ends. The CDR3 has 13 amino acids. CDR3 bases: TGTGCCAGCAGTTACGGCTCTGTTGCTGAAGCTTTCTTT. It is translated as CASSYGSVAEAFF.